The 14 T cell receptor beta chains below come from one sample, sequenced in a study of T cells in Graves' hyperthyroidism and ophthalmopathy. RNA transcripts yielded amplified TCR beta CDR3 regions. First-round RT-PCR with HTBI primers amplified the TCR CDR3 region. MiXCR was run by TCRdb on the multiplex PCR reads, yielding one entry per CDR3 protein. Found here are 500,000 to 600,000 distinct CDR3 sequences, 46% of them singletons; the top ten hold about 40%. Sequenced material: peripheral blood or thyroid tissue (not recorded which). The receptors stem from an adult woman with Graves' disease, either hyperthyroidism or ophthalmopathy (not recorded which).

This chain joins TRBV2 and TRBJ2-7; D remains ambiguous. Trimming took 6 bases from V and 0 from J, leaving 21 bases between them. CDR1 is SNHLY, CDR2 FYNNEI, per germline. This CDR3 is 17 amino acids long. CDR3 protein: CASSSHRWTHSSYEQYF. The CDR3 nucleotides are TGTGCCAGCAGCTCACATAGATGGACCCACAGCTCCTACGAGCAGTACTTC. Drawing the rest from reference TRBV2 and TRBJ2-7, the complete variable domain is EPEVTQTPSHQVTQMGQEVILRCVPISNHLYFYWYRQILGQKVEFLVSFYNNEISEKSEIFDDQFSVERPDGSNFTLKIRSTKLEDSAMYFCASSSHRWTHSSYEQYFGPGTRLTVT.

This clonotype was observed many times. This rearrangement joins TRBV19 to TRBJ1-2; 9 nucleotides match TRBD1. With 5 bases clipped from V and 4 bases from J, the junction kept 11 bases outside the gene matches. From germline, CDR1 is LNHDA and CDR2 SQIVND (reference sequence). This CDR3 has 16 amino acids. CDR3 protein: CASSPGQGSFGYGYTF. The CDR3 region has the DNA TGTGCCAGTAGTCCGGGACAGGGAAGTTTCGGCTATGGCTACACCTTC.

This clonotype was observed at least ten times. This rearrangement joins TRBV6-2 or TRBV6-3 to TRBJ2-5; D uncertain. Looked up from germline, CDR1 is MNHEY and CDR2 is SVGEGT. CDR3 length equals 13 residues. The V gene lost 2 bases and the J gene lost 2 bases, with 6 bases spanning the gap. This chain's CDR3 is CASSYARQETQYF. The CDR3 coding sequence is TGTGCCAGCAGTTACGCCAGACAAGAGACCCAGTACTTC.

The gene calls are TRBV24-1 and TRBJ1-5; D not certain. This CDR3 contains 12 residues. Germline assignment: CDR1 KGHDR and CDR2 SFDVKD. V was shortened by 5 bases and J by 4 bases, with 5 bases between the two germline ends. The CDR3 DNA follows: TGTGCCACCAGTGCTCAGAATCAGCCCCAGCATTTT. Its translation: CATSAQNQPQHF.

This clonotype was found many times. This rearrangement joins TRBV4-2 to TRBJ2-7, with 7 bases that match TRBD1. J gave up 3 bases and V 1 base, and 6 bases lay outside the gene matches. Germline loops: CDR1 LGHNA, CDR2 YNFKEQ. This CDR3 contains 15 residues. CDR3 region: CASSQGRTGDYEQYF. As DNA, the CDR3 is TGTGCCAGCAGCCAAGGAAGGACAGGAGACTACGAGCAGTACTTC.

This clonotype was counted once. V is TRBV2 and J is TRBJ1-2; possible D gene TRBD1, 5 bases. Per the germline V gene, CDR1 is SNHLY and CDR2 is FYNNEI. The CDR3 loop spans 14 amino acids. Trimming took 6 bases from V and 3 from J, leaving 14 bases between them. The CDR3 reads CASRGTGSDYGYTF. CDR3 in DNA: TGTGCCAGCAGGGGAACAGGTTCTGACTATGGCTACACCTTC.

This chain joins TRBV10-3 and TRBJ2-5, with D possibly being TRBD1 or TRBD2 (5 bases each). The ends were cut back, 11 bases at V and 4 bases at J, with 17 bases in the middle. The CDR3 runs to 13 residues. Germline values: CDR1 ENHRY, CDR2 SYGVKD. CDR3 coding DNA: TGTGCCCTCCGGGACCACGAGCGAGAGACCCAGTACTTC. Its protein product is CALRDHERETQYF.

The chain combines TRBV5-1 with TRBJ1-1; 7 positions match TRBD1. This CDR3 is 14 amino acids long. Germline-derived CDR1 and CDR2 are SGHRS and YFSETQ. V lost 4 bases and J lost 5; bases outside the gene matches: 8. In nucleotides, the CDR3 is TGCGCCAGCAGCGAAAGACAGGGATGGACTGAAGCTTTCTTT. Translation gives CASSERQGWTEAFF.

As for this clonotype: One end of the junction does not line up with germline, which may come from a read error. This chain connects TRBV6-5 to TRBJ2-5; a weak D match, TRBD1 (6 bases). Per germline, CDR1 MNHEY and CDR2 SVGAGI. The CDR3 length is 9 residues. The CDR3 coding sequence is TGTGCCAGCAGTACCCACACAGGGTTC. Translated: CASSTHTGF.

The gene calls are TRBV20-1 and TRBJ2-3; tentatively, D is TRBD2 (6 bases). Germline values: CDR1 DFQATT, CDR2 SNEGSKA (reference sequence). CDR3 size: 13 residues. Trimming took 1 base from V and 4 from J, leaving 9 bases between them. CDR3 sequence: CSARGPGADTQYF. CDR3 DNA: TGCAGTGCTAGAGGTCCGGGGGCAGATACGCAGTATTTT.

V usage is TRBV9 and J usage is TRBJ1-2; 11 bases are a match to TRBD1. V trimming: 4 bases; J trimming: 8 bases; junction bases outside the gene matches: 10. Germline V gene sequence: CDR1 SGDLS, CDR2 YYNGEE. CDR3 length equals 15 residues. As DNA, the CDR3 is TGTGCCAGCAGCCCTGGACAGGGGGCGGTGAACGGCTACACCTTC. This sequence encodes CASSPGQGAVNGYTF.

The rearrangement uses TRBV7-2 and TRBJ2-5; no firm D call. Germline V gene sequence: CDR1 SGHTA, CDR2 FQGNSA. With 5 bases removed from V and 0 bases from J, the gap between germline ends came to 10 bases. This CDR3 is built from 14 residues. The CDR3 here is CASSQDTYQETQYF. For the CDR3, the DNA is TGTGCCAGCAGCCAAGATACGTACCAAGAGACCCAGTACTTC. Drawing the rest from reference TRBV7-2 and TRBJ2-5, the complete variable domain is GAGVSQSPSNKVTEKGKDVELRCDPISGHTALYWYRQSLGQGLEFLIYFQGNSAPDKSGLPSDRFSAERTGGSVSTLTIQRTQQEDSAVYLCASSQDTYQETQYFGPGTRLLVL.

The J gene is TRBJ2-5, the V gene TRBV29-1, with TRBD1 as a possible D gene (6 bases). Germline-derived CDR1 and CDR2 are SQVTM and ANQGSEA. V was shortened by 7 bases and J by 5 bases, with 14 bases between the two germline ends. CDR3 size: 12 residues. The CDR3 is CSAQVRGETQYF. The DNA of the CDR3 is TGCAGCGCTCAGGTCAGGGGTGAGACCCAGTACTTC.

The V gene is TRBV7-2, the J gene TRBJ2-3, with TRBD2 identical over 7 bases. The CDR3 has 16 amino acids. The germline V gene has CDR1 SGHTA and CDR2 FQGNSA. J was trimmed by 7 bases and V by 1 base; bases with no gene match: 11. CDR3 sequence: CASSLEGAGAPHTQYF. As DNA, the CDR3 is TGTGCCAGCAGCTTAGAAGGGGCGGGAGCGCCGCATACGCAGTATTTT.